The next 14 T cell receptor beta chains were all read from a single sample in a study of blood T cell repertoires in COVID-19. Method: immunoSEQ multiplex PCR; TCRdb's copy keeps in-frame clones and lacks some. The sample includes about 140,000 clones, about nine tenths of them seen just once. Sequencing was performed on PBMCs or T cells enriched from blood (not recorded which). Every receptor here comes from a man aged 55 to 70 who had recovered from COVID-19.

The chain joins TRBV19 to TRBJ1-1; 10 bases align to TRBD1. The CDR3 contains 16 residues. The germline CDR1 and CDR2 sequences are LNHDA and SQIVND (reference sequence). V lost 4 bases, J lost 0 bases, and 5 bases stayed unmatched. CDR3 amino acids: CASSNRQGALNTEAFF. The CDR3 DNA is TGTGCCAGTAGTAACAGACAGGGGGCTTTGAACACTGAAGCTTTCTTT.

The chain's CDR3 is CASSRGEGVAGELFF. The CDR3 DNA is TGTGCCAGCAGTAGAGGAGAAGGGGTGGCCGGGGAGCTGTTTTTT. The genes are TRBV6-5 and TRBJ2-2; D is possibly TRBD1 (5 bases). This CDR3 comprises 15 residues. Trimming cost V 5 bases and J 6 bases, with 16 bases left between them. Germline loops: CDR1 MNHEY, CDR2 SVGAGI.

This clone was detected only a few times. CDR3 sequence (DNA): TGTGCCAGCAGTGCTCCCACTTGGAGTACTAATGAAAAACTGTTTTTT. Amino acids: CASSAPTWSTNEKLFF. This chain links TRBV2 with TRBJ1-4; D unclear. The V and J ends lost 4 bases and 2 bases respectively, with 14 bases between them. The CDR3 runs to 16 residues. Germline V gene data show CDR1 as SNHLY and CDR2 as FYNNEI.

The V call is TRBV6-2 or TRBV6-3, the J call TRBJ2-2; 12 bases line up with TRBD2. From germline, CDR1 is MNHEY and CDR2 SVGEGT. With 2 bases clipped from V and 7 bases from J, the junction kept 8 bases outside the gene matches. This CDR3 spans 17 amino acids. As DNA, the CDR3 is TGTGCCAGCAGTTACAACCTAGCGGGAGGGCCAAGCGGGGAGCTGTTTTTT. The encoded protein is CASSYNLAGGPSGELFF.

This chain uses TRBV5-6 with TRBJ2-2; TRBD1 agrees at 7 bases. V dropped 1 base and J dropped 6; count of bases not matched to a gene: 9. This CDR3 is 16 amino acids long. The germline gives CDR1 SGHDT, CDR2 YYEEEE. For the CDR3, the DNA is TGTGCCAGCAGCTTGTTCATAAGGGGGCAGTCCGGGGAGCTGTTTTTT. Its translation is CASSLFIRGQSGELFF.

The CDR3 DNA reads as TGTGCCAGCAGCCGGGACAGGGGTGGCACTGAAGCTTTCTTT. It specifies CASSRDRGGTEAFF. The chain employs TRBV28 and TRBJ1-1; 10 positions match TRBD1. CDR1 MDHEN and CDR2 SYDVKM come from the germline V gene. V was pared by 6 bases and J by 4 bases, with 5 bases of the junction left unmatched. This CDR3 is built from 14 residues.

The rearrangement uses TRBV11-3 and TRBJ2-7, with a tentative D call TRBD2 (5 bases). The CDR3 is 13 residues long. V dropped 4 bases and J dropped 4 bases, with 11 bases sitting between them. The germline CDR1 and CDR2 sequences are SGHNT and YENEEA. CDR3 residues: CASSSGSRYEQYF. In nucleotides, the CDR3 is TGTGCCAGCAGCTCGGGATCCCGGTACGAGCAGTACTTC.

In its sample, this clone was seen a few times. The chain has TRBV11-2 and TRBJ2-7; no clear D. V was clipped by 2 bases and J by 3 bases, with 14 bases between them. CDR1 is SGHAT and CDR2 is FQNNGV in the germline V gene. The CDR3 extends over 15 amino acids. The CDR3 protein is CASSLSLGGYYEQYF. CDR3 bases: TGTGCCAGCAGCTTATCCCTTGGCGGATACTACGAGCAGTACTTC.

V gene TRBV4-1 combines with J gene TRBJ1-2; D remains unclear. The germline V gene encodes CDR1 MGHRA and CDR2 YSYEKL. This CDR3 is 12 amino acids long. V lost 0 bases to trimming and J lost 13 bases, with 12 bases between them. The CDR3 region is CASSQDQRARTF. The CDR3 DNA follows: TGCGCCAGCAGCCAAGATCAGAGGGCGCGCACCTTC.

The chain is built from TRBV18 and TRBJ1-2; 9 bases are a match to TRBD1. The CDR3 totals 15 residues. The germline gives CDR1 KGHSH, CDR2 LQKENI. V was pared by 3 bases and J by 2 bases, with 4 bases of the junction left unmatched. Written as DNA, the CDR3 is TGTGCCAGCTCACCTAGACAGGGGGTGAACTATGGCTACACCTTC. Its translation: CASSPRQGVNYGYTF.

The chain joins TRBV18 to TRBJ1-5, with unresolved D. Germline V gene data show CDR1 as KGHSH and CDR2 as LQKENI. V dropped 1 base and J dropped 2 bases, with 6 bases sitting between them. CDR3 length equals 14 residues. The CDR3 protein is CASSPQSGNQPQHF. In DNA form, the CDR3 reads TGTGCCAGCTCACCACAATCGGGCAATCAGCCCCAGCATTTT.

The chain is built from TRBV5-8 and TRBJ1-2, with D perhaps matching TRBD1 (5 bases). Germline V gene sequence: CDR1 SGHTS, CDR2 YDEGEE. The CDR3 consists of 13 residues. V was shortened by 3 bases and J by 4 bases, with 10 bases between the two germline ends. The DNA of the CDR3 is TGTGCCAGCAGCTCAGGGTTTTCCTATGGCTACACCTTC. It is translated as CASSSGFSYGYTF. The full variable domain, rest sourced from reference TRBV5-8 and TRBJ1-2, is EAGVTQSPTHLIKTRGQQATLRCSPISGHTSVYWYQQALGLGLQFLLWYDEGEERNRGNFPPRFSGRQFPNYSSELNVNALELEDSALYLCASSSGFSYGYTFGSGTRLTVV.

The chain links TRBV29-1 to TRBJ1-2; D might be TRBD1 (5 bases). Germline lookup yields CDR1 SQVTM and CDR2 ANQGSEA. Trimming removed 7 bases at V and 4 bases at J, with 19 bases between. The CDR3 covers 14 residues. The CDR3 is CSAGEGMRSYGYTF. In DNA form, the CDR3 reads TGCAGCGCGGGGGAGGGCATGAGGTCCTATGGCTACACCTTC.

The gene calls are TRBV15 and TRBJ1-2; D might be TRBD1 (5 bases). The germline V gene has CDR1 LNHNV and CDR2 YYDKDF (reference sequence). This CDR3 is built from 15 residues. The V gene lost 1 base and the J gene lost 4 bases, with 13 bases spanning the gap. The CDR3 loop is CATSRGGVTGYGYTF. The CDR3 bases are TGTGCCACCAGCAGAGGGGGGGTGACGGGCTATGGCTACACCTTC. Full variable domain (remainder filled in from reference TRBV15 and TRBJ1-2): DAMVIQNPRYQVTQFGKPVTLSCSQTLNHNVMYWYQQKSSQAPKLLFHYYDKDFNNEADTPDNFQSRRPNTSFCFLDIRSPGLGDTAMYLCATSRGGVTGYGYTFGSGTRLTVV.